This record concerns one T cell receptor (beta chain) sequence. What it binds is unknown. V was clipped by 4 bases and J by 2 bases, with 11 bases between them. Looked up from germline, CDR1 is MDHEN and CDR2 is SYDVKM. The CDR3 is made up of 14 amino acids. Antigen-specific CD4+ T cells expanded by the ViraFEST assay with viral peptide pools were then sequenced. It was after approximately 10 days of culture that CD4+ T cells were isolated. The healthy vaccine recipients, who had no prior SARS-CoV-2 infection, showed negative nucleocapsid antibodies. This specimen belongs to a study of vaccination effects on CD4 cells after COVID-19. The protocol was immunoSEQ multiplex PCR, while the TCRdb copy is restricted to in-frame clones and leaves out a portion. The sample includes 65,000 or so clones, approximately 76% of them seen just once.

Sequenced material: CD4+ T cells from PBMCs cultured with HCoV-NL63 spike peptides, taken before COVID-19 vaccination. This receptor was taken from a human donor who received a COVID-19 vaccine. The chain employs TRBV28 and TRBJ2-5, with D perhaps matching TRBD1 (6 bases). The chain's CDR3 is CASSSRTVQETQYF. CDR3 DNA: TGTGCCAGCAGTTCACGGACAGTACAAGAGACCCAGTACTTC.